This TCR beta chain was identified in a study of CD4+ T cells in melanoma. Sequencing used immunoSEQ multiplex PCR; TCRdb keeps in-frame clones, though not all of them. Among fewer than 150,000 clones listed, about nine tenths were seen once. Study-level results: A reported correlation linked neoantigen-specific CD4+ T cells to CD8+, macrophage and B cell function. Neoantigen-specific CD4+ T cells in melanoma reportedly had diverse differentiation states.

Comment on this clone: The antigen remains undetermined.

The V gene's germline CDR1 is MRHNA and CDR2 SNTAGT. The length of the CDR3 is 15 residues. The ends lost 2 bases at V and 4 bases at J; junction bases unmatched: 2. The chain couples TRBV6-4 to TRBJ2-3; 11 positions agree with TRBD2. The TCR was taken from a human donor with melanoma. This chain's CDR3 is CASSDRSGGADTQYF. DNA of the CDR3: TGTGCCAGCAGTGACCGTAGCGGGGGGGCAGATACGCAGTATTTT.